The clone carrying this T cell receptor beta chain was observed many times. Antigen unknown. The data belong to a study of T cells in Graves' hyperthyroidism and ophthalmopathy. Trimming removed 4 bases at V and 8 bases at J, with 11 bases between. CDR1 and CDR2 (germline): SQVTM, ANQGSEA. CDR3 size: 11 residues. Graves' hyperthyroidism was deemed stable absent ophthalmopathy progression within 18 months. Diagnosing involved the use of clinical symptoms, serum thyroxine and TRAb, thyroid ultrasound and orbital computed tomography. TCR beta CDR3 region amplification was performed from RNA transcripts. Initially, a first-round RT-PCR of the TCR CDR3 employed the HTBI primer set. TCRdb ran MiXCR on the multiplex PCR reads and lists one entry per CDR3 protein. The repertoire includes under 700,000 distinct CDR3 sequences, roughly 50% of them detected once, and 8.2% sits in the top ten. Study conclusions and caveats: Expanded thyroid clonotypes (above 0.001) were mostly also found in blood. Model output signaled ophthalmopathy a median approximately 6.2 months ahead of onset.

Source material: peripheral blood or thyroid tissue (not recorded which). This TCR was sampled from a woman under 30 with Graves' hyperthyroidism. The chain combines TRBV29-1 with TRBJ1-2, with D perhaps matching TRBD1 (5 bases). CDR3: CSVAGGDGYTF. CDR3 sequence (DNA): TGCAGCGTTGCCGGGGGGGACGGCTACACCTTC. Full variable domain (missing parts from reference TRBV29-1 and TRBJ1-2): SAVISQKPSRDICQRGTSLTIQCQVDSQVTMMFWYRQQPGQSLTLIATANQGSEATYESGFVIDKFPISRPNLTFSTLTVSNMSPEDSSIYLCSVAGGDGYTFGSGTRLTVV.